Sequencing of this TCR beta chain was carried out in a study of T cells and Merkel cell carcinoma outcomes. Study-wide findings and caveats: Reportedly, T-cell repertoire with density predicts Merkel cell carcinoma outcomes.

On this clone itself: Its matching antigen is unknown.

Here immunoSEQ multiplex PCR was the method, and the copy in TCRdb shows in-frame clones only, minus some. The profile shows thousands of clones, 80% to 90% of them singletons. The sample taken for sequencing was tumor tissue from Merkel cell carcinoma. The receptor comes from a human donor with Merkel cell carcinoma.

The CDR3 bases are TGTGCCAGCAGCTTCAGACAGGAGCAGTACTTC. Protein: CASSFRQEQYF. The V call is TRBV7-2, the J call TRBJ2-7; maybe TRBD1 (5 bases). The length of the CDR3 is 11 residues. CDR1 and CDR2 from the germline V gene are SGHTA and FQGNSA. The germline V and J ends were trimmed by 3 bases and 7 bases, with 7 bases remaining between them.